What follows is one TCR beta chain and its context. The data were obtained in a study of blood T cell repertoires in COVID-19. About the research overall: Researchers got acute and convalescent COVID-19 samples from the United States, Italy and Spain.

CDR3 size: 18 residues. Trimming removed 0 bases from V and 1 base from J; junction bases left unmatched: 10. Germline CDR1 reads MGHRA; CDR2 reads YSYEKL. Profiling relied on immunoSEQ multiplex PCR, and the TCRdb table lists in-frame clones only, not all of them. The sample shows approximately 37,000 clones, 91% of them seen only once. The clonotype comes from a woman over 75 with acute or convalescent COVID-19. The rearrangement links TRBV4-1 to TRBJ1-2; 8 bases fit TRBD1. The sample was peripheral blood. This CDR3 reads CASSQDPTWDRFNYGYTF. The CDR3 coding sequence is TGCGCCAGCAGCCAAGACCCAACCTGGGACAGGTTTAACTATGGCTACACCTTC.